Listed below are T cell receptor beta chains from one sample, sequenced in a study of T cells in Graves' hyperthyroidism and ophthalmopathy. TCRdb processed the multiplex PCR reads anew with MiXCR; each CDR3 protein has one entry. The data show roughly 660,000 distinct CDR3 sequences, 15% to 20% seen once. Sequencing was performed on blood. The receptors stem from a man in his fifties or sixties with Graves' hyperthyroidism. CDR3s include the opening cysteine and the closing phenylalanine or tryptophan. D genes are given only for firm matches. Clone size is stated in some rows and not others, as once, few, many or a class when expanded.

TRBV11-2,.,many,TRBJ2-7,CASSSSRQGIRYEQYF,TGTGCCAGCAGCTCCTCTCGGCAGGGCATTCGCTACGAGCAGTACTTC
TRBV20-1,TRBD2,many,TRBJ2-3,CSARDGTRGDTQYF,TGCAGTGCTAGAGATGGGACTAGGGGAGATACGCAGTATTTT
TRBV28,.,many,TRBJ2-3,CASSLRTLDLDTQYF,TGTGCCAGCAGTCTGCGGACCCTGGACTTAGATACGCAGTATTTT
TRBV27,TRBD1,many,TRBJ2-7,CASSLLDRGKYEVYEQYF,TGTGCCAGCAGTTTATTGGACAGGGGGAAGTATGAGGTTTACGAGCAGTACTTC
TRBV27,TRBD2,.,TRBJ2-3,CASSSGTSGSVGTDTQYF,TGTGCCAGCAGTTCAGGGACTAGCGGGAGCGTGGGCACAGATACGCAGTATTTT
TRBV2,TRBD2,once,TRBJ2-1,CASRTGLAGDGEQFF,TGTGCCAGCAGAACGGGACTAGCGGGAGACGGTGAGCAGTTCTTC
TRBV15,.,many,TRBJ1-1,CATSRDWPFGHEAFF,TGTGCCACCAGCAGAGATTGGCCATTCGGGCATGAAGCTTTCTTT
TRBV6-1,TRBD1,.,TRBJ1-1,CASADRWFTEAFF,TGTGCCAGCGCGGACAGGTGGTTCACTGAAGCTTTCTTT
TRBV29-1,TRBD1,few,TRBJ2-4,CSVERARTGANIQYF,TGCAGCGTTGAGAGGGCCCGGACAGGGGCTAACATTCAGTACTTC
TRBV6-1,.,.,TRBJ1-1,CASSLTYKNTEAFF,TGTGCCAGCAGTTTGACATATAAGAACACTGAAGCTTTCTTT
TRBV11-2,.,many,TRBJ2-7,CASSLTGPAYEQYF,TGTGCCAGCAGCTTAACAGGCCCCGCCTACGAGCAGTACTTC
TRBV6-5,.,few,TRBJ2-3,CASSYSSWTGGDTQYF,TGTGCCAGCAGTTACTCGTCGTGGACCGGGGGAGATACGCAGTATTTT
TRBV12-3/TRBV12-4,TRBD1,few,TRBJ1-3,CASSPTGSLGNTIYF,TGTGCCAGCAGCCCGACAGGGTCTCTTGGAAACACCATATATTTT
TRBV29-1,.,many,TRBJ1-2,CSVDYTRGDGYTF,TGCAGCGTTGACTACACCCGTGGGGATGGCTACACCTTC
TRBV10-1,.,few,TRBJ1-1,CASRSTGWTEAFF,TGCGCCAGCAGGTCGACGGGGTGGACTGAAGCTTTCTTT